This TCR beta chain was recovered during a study of shared clonotypes between healthy human individuals. The overall study: The composition of the donors was two women and a few men aged 18 to 49. Study-level results: Rarefaction showed sorted-subset sequencing was incomplete despite large depth. Clonotype sharing among donors was thought likely to change with sequencing depth.

Regarding this clone: The antigen remains undetermined.

TCRdb's copy holds only in-frame clones and misses some; the assay was immunoSEQ multiplex PCR. The data hold more than 2,000,000 clones, with 85% to 95% observed a single time. Germline CDR1 and CDR2: MNHNY and SVGAGI (reference sequence). V was trimmed by 0 bases and J by 6 bases, leaving 9 bases between them. The CDR3 loop spans 14 amino acids. The genes are TRBV6-6 and TRBJ1-5; D gene uncertain. The sequenced material came from naive CD4+ T cells from PBMCs. Stated subset: CD45RA+ positively selected. This clonotype was sampled from a man between 18 and 29 years old in good health. Some clones in this sample may be carry-over from other donors' samples. The CDR3 region has the DNA TGTGCCAGCAGTTACTCGTTTGATATTCAGCCCCAGCATTTT. As protein: CASSYSFDIQPQHF.